The clone carrying this T cell receptor beta chain was observed a few times. The entry originates in a study of response to subunit inactivated influenza vaccine. One entry per CDR3 protein results from TCRdb running MiXCR on the RT-PCR reads. This sample has under 200,000 distinct CDR3 sequences; approximately 12% occur once, and the top ten carry roughly 29%. The CDR3 length is 16 residues. V was clipped by 4 bases and J by 4 bases, with 15 bases between them. Germline CDR1 is SGHDT and CDR2 is YYEEEE. These sequences were also reported in another study, on T cells expressing NK-cell markers. This second study notes: Generation of TCR beta cDNA was performed by 5'RACE template switching incorporating UMIs.

The sequence derives from a man aged 45-65 years who received an inactivated influenza vaccine. Specimen: CD8+ T cells sorted from PBMCs, collected approximately 12 days after vaccination. This chain links TRBV5-6 with TRBJ2-6, with D possibly matching TRBD2 (7 bases). CDR3 region: CASSPQGGVGANVLTF. The CDR3 DNA reads as TGTGCCAGCAGCCCGCAAGGGGGGGTCGGGGCCAACGTCCTGACTTTC. Using reference TRBV5-6 and TRBJ2-6 for the parts outside the CDR3, the full variable domain is DAGVTQSPTHLIKTRGQQVTLRCSPKSGHDTVSWYQQALGQGPQFIFQYYEEEERQRGNFPDRFSGHQFPNYSSELNVNALLLGDSALYLCASSPQGGVGANVLTFGAGSRLTVL.